This T cell receptor beta chain was captured in a study of T cells after posttransplantation cyclophosphamide. General observations from the study: Recipient CMV seropositivity and CMV reactivation strongly tracked TRB clonality. Donor CD8+ memory clones often dominated recipient blood repertoires at later times. Blood and skin or GI T cell repertoires showed limited TRB overlap.

Assay used: immunoSEQ multiplex PCR; TCRdb lists only in-frame clones, some missing. The data show more than 35,000 clones, with none appearing a single time. The CDR3 is made up of 14 amino acids. Germline V gene lookup returns CDR1 WSHSY and CDR2 SAAADI. V lost 6 bases, J lost 6 bases, and 17 bases lay in between. This clone was counted many times. No antigen is known for it. This related bone marrow graft donor gave peripheral blood on the day of marrow donation. The clonotype comes from a man aged 45-60 years in good health, CMV-negative, and a related stem cell transplant donor. The rearrangement links TRBV10-2 to TRBJ1-2; the D gene is possibly TRBD1 (6 bases). The sample comprised PBMCs. In DNA form, the CDR3 reads TGCGCCAGCAGACTAACCACAGGGAATGATGGCTACACCTTC. Residues: CASRLTTGNDGYTF.